Sequencing of this T cell receptor (beta chain) was carried out in a study of blood T cell repertoires in COVID-19. Overall study context: COVID-19 samples collected from the United States, Italy and Spain covered acute and convalescent phases.

This table comes from immunoSEQ multiplex PCR, and its TCRdb copy is limited to in-frame clones, with some not included. The table has about 110,000 clones, less than 90% seen once. The germline gives CDR1 SGHAT, CDR2 FQNNGV. The CDR3 consists of 14 residues. V lost 7 bases and J lost 4, with 16 bases in between. J is TRBJ2-5 and V is TRBV11-2; the D gene is possibly TRBD2 (5 bases). The receptor was derived from a human donor in a cohort sampled during active COVID-19. The sequencing input was peripheral blood. The CDR3 DNA follows: TGTGCCAGCACCCAGGCGAGGGTGGGAGAGACCCAGTACTTC. Its translation is CASTQARVGETQYF.